A selection of T cell receptor beta chains follows, all from one sample in a study of brain metastases from non-small cell lung cancer. Data came from immunoSEQ multiplex PCR; TCRdb stores just in-frame clones and leaves some out. Of more than 4,000 clones detected, over 75% appear once; the ten largest clones hold about an eighth. Sequencing input: tissue from a brain metastasis. These receptors originate from a donor at least 40 years old with non-small cell lung cancer. CDR3s include the opening cysteine and the closing phenylalanine or tryptophan.

V,CDR3
TRBV5-5,CASSAQTGEQETQYF
TRBV7-6,CASSPGQWETQYF
TRBV18,CASSPPDRDEQYF
TRBV6-4,CASSDASGGADTQYF
TRBV5-1,CARGTSGLYEQYF
TRBV28,CASSFFGGEYNSPLHF
TRBV5-4,CASSASGGYGCTF
TRBV28,CASSLPWRALAKNIQYF
TRBV10-3,CAISESKIVPNTEAFF
TRBV9,CASSVGYGYTF
TRBV6-1,CASSDRGMNTEAFF
TRBV16,CASSLAFTEAFF
TRBV9,CASTPGLSSYEQYF
TRBV4-3,CASSQGGSDTQYF
TRBV6-4,CASSETAGDYNEQFF
TRBV28,CASSLAGDYGYTF
TRBV5-4,CASSRGQGGDSPLHF
TRBV6-5,CASSLAPEGEKLFF
TRBV3-1/TRBV3-2,CASSPGGPTDTQYF
TRBV29-1,CSVVPGGSEQFF
TRBV5-5,CASSPDRGLYGYTF
TRBV19,CASSIARTRDTIYF
TRBV7-9,CASSLLHSGNTIYF
TRBV19,CATRTSGRAISSEQFF
TRBV5-6,CASSLWRQGTNEKLFF
TRBV6-1,CASSEGQGASEKLFF
TRBV6-5,CASSQTGGQPQHF
TRBV7-2,CASRLVLDALHF